The TCR beta chain described here comes from a study of graft-versus-host responses after intestinal transplantation (dated by TCRdb to the early 2020s). At the level of the whole study: Multivisceral, liver-intestinal, or isolated intestinal transplants were received by the recipients. A peak of at least 4% donor T cells among recipient peripheral blood mononuclear cells was the definition used for donor T cell macrochimerism. Rather than going through the commercial service, samples from a few later patients were sequenced in-house on an Illumina MiSeq and processed with MiXCR. Every recipient was given anti-thymocyte globulin induction, then maintenance tacrolimus and steroids for approximately 3 years. To identify alloreactive clones, pre-transplant mixed lymphocyte reaction products were sequenced and compared with unstimulated pre-transplant donor and recipient T cells. Bulk TCR-beta CDR3 sequencing was used to track graft-versus-host and host-versus-graft alloreactive T cell clones in the graft, circulation and bone marrow after intestinal transplantation. The cohort enrolled approximately 24 intestinal transplant recipients including one retransplant, and a few patients lacking pretransplant specimens were excluded.

The CDR3 goes from the cysteine to the phenylalanine over 14 residues. Only CDR3 DNA remains: 42 bases, in frame from the first base. The germline V gene (reference sequence) supplies CDR1 SEHNR and CDR2 FQNEAQ. The method behind the library was the immunoSEQ multiplex PCR assay. In most patients, genomic DNA was isolated using the Qiagen DNeasy Blood and Tissue Kit and sent frozen to Adaptive Biotechnologies for TCR sequencing. Adaptive Biotechnologies carried out high-throughput TCR-beta CDR3 sequencing of genomic DNA for most patients. The original pipeline was this. Adaptive's ImmunoSEQ software supplied the TCR sequencing data for about 18 patients, while MiXCR and VDJtools were used to process three other patients. To correct CD4 versus CD8 sorting errors, sequences present in both subsets at a frequency ratio below 5:1 were removed. CDR3 nucleotide sequences shared between donor and recipient were removed because their origin could not be assigned. To count as alloreactive, a clone needed at least 2-fold expansion over unstimulated cells and a minimum CFSE-low frequency of 0.002% (template counts) or 0.001% (read counts). Clones detected in sequenced pre-transplant spleen, lymph node, or MLR CFSE-low populations of the donor or recipient were defined as mappable. Cumulative frequency of alloreactive clones was calculated as a percentage of all sequences weighted by copy number. TCRdb holds this immuneACCESS table with in-frame rearrangements only. Some clones are missing; in checked studies, unresolved V genes explain under half, and the rest has no known cause. Clone size and the V and J calls come from that table; the DNA yielded D and trimming. For this sample the table gives approximately 20,000 clones, of which over 40% were detected only once. The ten largest clones represent more than 1.5% of the sample.

Summary of the overall study and its limitations: Patients with donor T cell macrochimerism had high GvH to HvG T cell clonal ratios in their allografts. Conclusions were limited by the relatively low number and heterogeneity of intestinal transplant patients. Early after transplant, peak levels of circulating GvH clones were associated with declines in HvG clones. GvH clones were detected in recipient bone marrow, and some of these GvH clones were observed earlier in ileal mucosa or blood, consistent with an intestinal mucosal origin.

On this clone: An end of the junction differs from the germline gene, which may be a read error. The sample has other DNA sequences that encode this CDR3 too.

The sample's time point label, in plain terms: cells obtained before transplantation from donor or recipient. Mixed lymphocyte reactions plated about 200,000 CFSE-labeled pre-transplant responders with about 200,000 irradiated violet-dye-labeled stimulators and were cultured for six to seven days. After the mixed lymphocyte reaction, proliferating CD3+CD4+CFSE-low and CD3+CD8+CFSE-low responder cells were FACS-sorted on a BD Influx sorter. The source of this sequence is a human patient who received an intestinal transplant. Rearrangement joined TRBV7-9 to TRBJ1-1; the D gene is possibly TRBD1, with 5 bases matching. The input for sequencing was alloreactive CD8+ T cells from a mixed lymphocyte reaction culture, taken before intestinal transplant. What this sample's cell subset or site label stands for: CFSE-low proliferating T cells sorted from roughly six-day pre-transplant mixed lymphocyte reaction (GvH or HvG direction). At the DNA level, the sequence is TGTGCCAGCAGTTTAGAGGGGCTGAACACTGAAGCTTTCTTT. Protein translation: CASSLEGLNTEAFF.